This TCR beta chain was sequenced during a study of read filtering for tumor transcriptome and immune sequencing. Looking at the study overall: By R-ISS, stages I, II and III held around 8, 15 and 7 patients.

Every patient had bone marrow sampled while the disease was active. This CDR3 has 15 residues. The V gene's germline CDR1 is SQVTM and CDR2 ANQGSEA. V lost 7 bases, J lost 0 bases, and 6 bases stayed unmatched. General study findings and limits: RNA-seq captured clonotypes less deeply and reliably than IR-seq.

Molecular barcoded adaptors covering alpha/delta and beta/gamma chains were used on approximately 400 ng RNA. TCRdb called the reads again in MiXCR, with one record for every CDR3 protein. Among 40,000 to 50,000 distinct CDR3 sequences listed, about an eighth were seen once. In this sample, this clonotype turned up many times. Its target is not known. The TCR sequence derives from a donor at least 40 years old with multiple myeloma. The material sequenced was a population of CD138-negative cells sorted from bone marrow. The chain joins TRBV29-1 to TRBJ1-4, with 9 bases fitting TRBD1. CDR3: CSAEDRGTTNEKLFF. The CDR3 DNA follows: TGCAGCGCCGAGGACAGGGGTACAACTAATGAAAAACTGTTTTTT.